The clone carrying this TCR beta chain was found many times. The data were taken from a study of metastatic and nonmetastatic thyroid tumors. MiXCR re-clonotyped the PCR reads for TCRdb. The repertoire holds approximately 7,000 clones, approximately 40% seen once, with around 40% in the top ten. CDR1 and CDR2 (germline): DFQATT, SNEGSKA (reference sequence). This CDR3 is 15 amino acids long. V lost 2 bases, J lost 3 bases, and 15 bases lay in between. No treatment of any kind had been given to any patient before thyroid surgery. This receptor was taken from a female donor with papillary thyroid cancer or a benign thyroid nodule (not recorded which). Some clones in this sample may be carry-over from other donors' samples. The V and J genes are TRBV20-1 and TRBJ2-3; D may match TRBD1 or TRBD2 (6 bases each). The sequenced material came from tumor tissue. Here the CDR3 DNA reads TGCAGTGCTAGATCCGACGGGGGCGCAACAGATACGCAGTATTTT. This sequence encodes CSARSDGGATDTQYF.